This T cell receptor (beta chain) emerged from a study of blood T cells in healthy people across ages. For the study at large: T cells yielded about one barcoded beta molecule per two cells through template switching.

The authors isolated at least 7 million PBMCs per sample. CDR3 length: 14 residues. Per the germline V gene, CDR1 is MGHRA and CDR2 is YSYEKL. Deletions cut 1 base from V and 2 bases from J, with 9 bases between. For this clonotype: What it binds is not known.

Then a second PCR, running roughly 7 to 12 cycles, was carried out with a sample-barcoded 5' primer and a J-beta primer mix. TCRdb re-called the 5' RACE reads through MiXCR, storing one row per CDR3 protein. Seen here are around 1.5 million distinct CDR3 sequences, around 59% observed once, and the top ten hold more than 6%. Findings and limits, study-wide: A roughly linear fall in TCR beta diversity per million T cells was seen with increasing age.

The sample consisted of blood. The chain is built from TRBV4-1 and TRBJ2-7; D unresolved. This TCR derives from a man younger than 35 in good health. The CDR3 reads CASSQVPGPYEQYF. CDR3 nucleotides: TGCGCCAGCAGCCAAGTACCTGGACCCTACGAGCAGTACTTC.